The 2 T cell receptor beta chains below were found in one sample sequenced in a study of T cells in narcolepsy. The protocol was immunoSEQ multiplex PCR, while the TCRdb copy is restricted to in-frame clones and leaves out a portion. The sample lists roughly 30,000 clones; more than 75% were seen once. Sequenced sample: memory (CD45RA-) CD4+ T cells from blood. The receptor set was obtained from a human donor in good health.

This sequence joins TRBV5-1 and TRBJ2-1; 15 nucleotides align to TRBD2. The CDR3 has 19 residues. Germline loops: CDR1 SGHRS, CDR2 YFSETQ. Trimming cost V 4 bases and J 0 bases; bases outside gene matches: 8. The CDR3: CASSTGLAGGKTSYNEQFF. The DNA of the CDR3 is TGCGCCAGCAGCACGGGACTAGCGGGGGGTAAGACCTCCTACAATGAGCAGTTCTTC.

This clone has more than one count but fewer than ten. The chain links TRBV5-4 to TRBJ1-4; 10 nucleotides match TRBD1. V was clipped by 5 bases and J by 7 bases; unmatched bases: 5. CDR1 SGHNT and CDR2 YYREEE come from the germline V gene (reference sequence). This CDR3 contains 14 residues. This CDR3 is CASRKGQGSEKLFF. As DNA, the CDR3 is TGTGCCAGCAGGAAGGGACAGGGGAGTGAAAAACTGTTTTTT.